The 20 T cell receptor beta chains below come from one sample, sequenced in a study of shared clonotypes between healthy human individuals. Naive CD8 isolation took CD45RO-negative cells positively selected for CCR7 and excluded terminally differentiated effector memory CD45RA+ cells. Measured with immunoSEQ multiplex PCR; TCRdb has only the in-frame clones, and not every one. This sample has about 820,000 clones; approximately 92% occur once, and the top ten carry 24%. Sequences were obtained from naive CD8+ T cells sorted from blood. Every receptor here comes from a man younger than 40 in good health.

The chain recombines TRBV6-6 with TRBJ2-2; D not resolved. CDR3 length equals 11 residues. Germline-derived CDR1 and CDR2 are MNHNY and SVGAGI (reference sequence). The V and J ends lost 2 bases and 6 bases respectively, with 1 base between them. For the CDR3, the DNA is TGTGCCAGCAGTTACGCCGGGGAGCTGTTTTTT. It encodes CASSYAGELFF.

This clone was detected only once. An end of the junction differs from the germline gene, which may be a read error. V is TRBV27 and J is TRBJ1-2, with a tentative D call TRBD1 (5 bases). Germline-derived CDR1 and CDR2 are MNHEY and SMNVEV (reference sequence). This CDR3 contains 14 residues. CDR3 in DNA: TGTGCCAGCAGTGTATCCCCGGGGGGTCATGGCTACACCTTC. Translating gives CASSVSPGGHGYTF.

J is TRBJ1-1 and V is TRBV9; D remains ambiguous. Germline V gene lookup returns CDR1 SGDLS and CDR2 YYNGEE. This CDR3 region has 13 residues. Trimming cost V 0 bases and J 2 bases, with 5 bases left between them. Written as DNA, the CDR3 is TGTGCCAGCAGCGTAGTACACAACACTGAAGCTTTCTTT. Its protein product is CASSVVHNTEAFF. The full variable domain, completed using reference TRBV9 and TRBJ1-1, is DSGVTQTPKHLITATGQRVTLRCSPRSGDLSVYWYQQSLDQGLQFLIQYYNGEERAKGNILERFSAQQFPDLHSELNLSSLELGDSALYFCASSVVHNTEAFFGQGTRLTVV.

As regards this clone: This sample also contains other DNA sequences that code for the same CDR3. For the CDR3, the DNA is TGTGCCAGCAGCGTAGCTAGGGAGCAGTACTTC. Its protein is CASSVAREQYF. The J gene is TRBJ2-7, the V gene TRBV9; D ambiguous. V lost 0 bases, J lost 7 bases, and 5 bases lay in between. The CDR3 length is 11 residues. The germline V gene has CDR1 SGDLS and CDR2 YYNGEE.

This chain uses TRBV5-6 with TRBJ1-4; the D is unclear. V dropped 0 bases and J dropped 5 bases, with 5 bases sitting between them. The CDR3 has 13 residues. CDR1 and CDR2 (germline): SGHDT, YYEEEE. CDR3 in amino acids: CASSLGRNEKLFF. CDR3 sequence (DNA): TGTGCCAGCAGCTTGGGGAGAAATGAAAAACTGTTTTTT.

This clone occurred once. The rearrangement joins TRBV6-5 to TRBJ2-1; D not resolved. The CDR3 contains 14 residues. Germline CDR1 MNHEY, CDR2 SVGAGI. V gave up 7 bases and J gave up 7 bases, with 17 bases separating them. The DNA of the CDR3 is TGTGCCAGCACCCATGGCGGAGTGGGGAATGAGCAGTTCTTC. Amino acid sequence: CASTHGGVGNEQFF.

The chain recombines TRBV9 with TRBJ2-1; D remains unclear. With 4 bases removed from V and 7 bases from J, the gap between germline ends came to 9 bases. CDR1 is SGDLS, CDR2 YYNGEE, per germline. This CDR3 is 12 amino acids long. This CDR3 reads CASSRGKNEQFF. In DNA form, the CDR3 reads TGTGCCAGCAGCCGAGGAAAGAATGAGCAGTTCTTC.

The chain is built from TRBV19 and TRBJ2-5, with 10 bases that match TRBD1. The germline V gene encodes CDR1 LNHDA and CDR2 SQIVND (reference sequence). V trimming: 6 bases; J trimming: 3 bases; junction bases outside the gene matches: 1. The CDR3 covers 13 residues. CDR3: CASRDRGKETQYF. The CDR3 nucleotides read TGTGCCAGTAGGGACAGGGGGAAAGAGACCCAGTACTTC.

Points on this clone: The junction departs from the called germline gene at one end, perhaps through a read error. The chain joins TRBV6-5 to TRBJ1-1; D call uncertain. Germline V gene sequence: CDR1 MNHEY, CDR2 SVGAGI. The CDR3 covers 12 residues. CDR3 region: CASNYGSTEAFF. The CDR3, as DNA: TGTGCCAGCAATTACGGAAGCACTGAAGCTTTCTTT.

The V gene is TRBV9, the J gene TRBJ2-1; 10 positions match TRBD1. V shed 3 bases and J 5 bases; nucleotides not matched to a gene: 8. Germline V gene data show CDR1 as SGDLS and CDR2 as YYNGEE. The CDR3 has 16 amino acids. CDR3 nucleotides: TGTGCCAGCAGCGGCTTAGGGGACAGGGGAAACAATGAGCAGTTCTTC. This gives the protein CASSGLGDRGNNEQFF. The complete variable domain, with remaining parts taken from reference TRBV9 and TRBJ2-1, reads DSGVTQTPKHLITATGQRVTLRCSPRSGDLSVYWYQQSLDQGLQFLIQYYNGEERAKGNILERFSAQQFPDLHSELNLSSLELGDSALYFCASSGLGDRGNNEQFFGPGTRLTVL.

The V and J genes are TRBV27 and TRBJ1-4; 7 bases line up with TRBD1. Germline CDR1 and CDR2: MNHEY and SMNVEV (reference sequence). V lost 8 bases, J lost 7 bases, and 7 bases stayed unmatched. The CDR3 extends over 13 amino acids. The CDR3 DNA sequence: TGTGCCAGCGGCCGACAGGGTTCTGAAAAACTGTTTTTT. Protein sequence: CASGRQGSEKLFF. The full variable domain, completed using reference TRBV27 and TRBJ1-4, is EAQVTQNPRYLITVTGKKLTVTCSQNMNHEYMSWYRQDPGLGLRQIYYSMNVEVTDKGDVPEGYKVSRKEKRNFPLILESPSPNQTSLYFCASGRQGSEKLFFGSGTQLSVL.

CDR3 coding DNA: TGTGCCAGCAGCCAGAGCGGGAGCAAGGACGAGCAGTACTTC. Protein sequence: CASSQSGSKDEQYF. The V call is TRBV5-6, the J call TRBJ2-7; TRBD2 matches 8 bases. The V and J ends lost 4 bases and 5 bases, in that order; junction bases with no gene match: 8. CDR1 is SGHDT, CDR2 YYEEEE, per germline. CDR3 length: 14 amino acids.

The CDR3 region has the DNA TGCGCCAGCAGCCAGGCTAGCGGGAGGGGGGGCAAGACCCAGTACTTC. This translates into CASSQASGRGGKTQYF. The V gene is TRBV4-1, the J gene TRBJ2-5; 12 nucleotides agree with TRBD2. The CDR3 is 16 amino acids. J gave up 6 bases and V 3 bases, and 8 bases lay outside the gene matches. CDR1 MGHRA and CDR2 YSYEKL come from the germline V gene.

The chain has TRBV7-9 and TRBJ1-1, with D unresolved. Germline CDR1 and CDR2: SEHNR and FQNEAQ (reference sequence). V lost 6 bases and J 1 base, leaving 15 bases between the germline ends. The CDR3 is 15 residues long. CDR3 residues: CASSPFTSPNTEAFF. As DNA, the CDR3 is TGTGCCAGCAGTCCGTTTACTAGCCCGAACACTGAAGCTTTCTTT.

J is TRBJ1-5 and V is TRBV4-1; D possibly corresponds to TRBD1 (5 bases). This CDR3 region has 15 residues. Trimming took off 2 bases at V and 4 bases at J, with 12 bases between the two ends. The germline V gene encodes CDR1 MGHRA and CDR2 YSYEKL. The CDR3 is CASSQPVRGNQPQHF. The DNA of the CDR3 is TGCGCCAGCAGCCAACCCGTAAGGGGAAATCAGCCCCAGCATTTT.

This clone was recorded only once. The rearrangement joins TRBV2 to TRBJ2-6; a possible D gene is TRBD2 (6 bases). The V end was cut by 3 bases, the J end by 0 bases, with 12 bases between. The CDR3 consists of 17 residues. From germline, CDR1 is SNHLY and CDR2 FYNNEI. In nucleotides, the CDR3 is TGTGCCAGCAGTGATGGGGACTGGTCCTCTGGGGCCAACGTCCTGACTTTC. This gives the protein CASSDGDWSSGANVLTF. The full variable domain, its missing parts supplied by reference TRBV2 and TRBJ2-6, is EPEVTQTPSHQVTQMGQEVILRCVPISNHLYFYWYRQILGQKVEFLVSFYNNEISEKSEIFDDQFSVERPDGSNFTLKIRSTKLEDSAMYFCASSDGDWSSGANVLTFGAGSRLTVL.

This clone was seen just once. This chain joins TRBV4-1 and TRBJ1-1, with D hard to call. Trimming pared 0 bases from V and 1 base from J, leaving 12 bases between. This CDR3 has 16 residues. Germline V gene lookup returns CDR1 MGHRA and CDR2 YSYEKL. CDR3 region: CASSQDLGTTNTEAFF. CDR3 DNA: TGCGCCAGCAGCCAAGATCTTGGCACGACGAACACTGAAGCTTTCTTT.

The chain couples TRBV11-2 to TRBJ2-7, with TRBD1 identical over 9 bases. Trimming removed 3 bases from V and 7 bases from J; junction bases left unmatched: 7. Germline V gene lookup returns CDR1 SGHAT and CDR2 FQNNGV. This CDR3 comprises 14 residues. The CDR3 loop reads CASSFGTGSGEQYF. DNA of the CDR3: TGTGCCAGCAGCTTCGGGACAGGGTCGGGTGAGCAGTACTTC.

The chain links TRBV29-1 to TRBJ2-1; D may be TRBD2 (6 bases). V was cut by 3 bases and J by 1 base, with 16 bases left in between. Germline V CDR1 and CDR2: SQVTM, ANQGSEA. The CDR3 runs 16 residues. This CDR3 reads CSVDEAGRPSYNEQFF. The DNA of the CDR3 is TGCAGCGTTGATGAGGCGGGGCGGCCTTCCTACAATGAGCAGTTCTTC.

The CDR3 loop is CASRKGLAGGLYNEQFF. Written as DNA, the CDR3 is TGTGCCAGCAGGAAGGGACTAGCGGGAGGGCTCTACAATGAGCAGTTCTTC. The V and J genes are TRBV2 and TRBJ2-1; TRBD2 matches 16 bases. CDR1 and CDR2 from the germline V gene are SNHLY and FYNNEI. J gave up 3 bases and V 6 bases, and 5 bases lay outside the gene matches. The CDR3 consists of 17 residues.